This T cell receptor (beta chain) was identified during a study of PD-L1 blockade in urothelial cancer. About the research overall: Starting around 2014, patients were given atezolizumab (1,200 mg intravenously every 3 weeks). Researchers found blood samples held a median of 141,255 T cells.

The CDR3 extends over 14 amino acids. Germline V CDR1 and CDR2: SGHRS, YFSETQ. V was shortened by 3 bases and J by 1 base, with 10 bases between the two germline ends. Repertoires were generated with immunoSEQ multiplex PCR, while TCRdb's copy carries only in-frame clones and drops some. The table lists about 87,000 clones, about 83% of them singletons. Time point denoted: pretreatment peripheral blood. The sample here was PBMCs, taken around atezolizumab (anti-PD-L1) treatment. V and J are TRBV5-1 and TRBJ1-1; D is unresolved. The source is a man between 60 and 75 years old with urothelial cancer. CDR3 coding DNA: TGCGCCAGCAGCTCCGCAGGTAGGAACACTGAAGCTTTCTTT. This sequence encodes CASSSAGRNTEAFF.